Here is one T cell receptor beta chain with its context. Sequencing was performed with immunoSEQ multiplex PCR; in TCRdb, only in-frame clones are kept and a portion is missing. The table shows approximately 110,000 clones, with about nine tenths occurring only once. The CDR3 sequence is 16 residues long. Germline V gene sequence: CDR1 SEHNR, CDR2 FQNEAQ (reference sequence). V dropped 10 bases and J dropped 0 bases, with 18 bases sitting between them. This entry comes from a study of T cell responses to AZD1222 COVID-19 vaccine. The chain carries TRBV7-9 and TRBJ2-2; tentative D call: TRBD2 (6 bases). This TCR derives from an adult in good health. The sample was peripheral blood, taken on day 0 of AZD1222 vaccination. CDR3 amino acids: CATQEGSLPNTGELFF. The CDR3, as DNA: TGTGCCACCCAGGAGGGCAGCCTCCCGAACACCGGGGAGCTGTTTTTT.